Sequencing of this TCR beta chain was carried out in a study of post-analysis software for immune sequencing data. Study-wide context: The courses of disease that were included comprised relapsing-remitting, secondary progressive and progressive-relapsing multiple sclerosis.

This clonotype was seen a handful of times. As yet, its antigen is unknown. Overall study results and limits: Five TRBV segments, including TRBV5-6, TRBV5-1 and TRBV20-1, were more frequent in patients than controls. Under F measure analysis, samples from one preparation batch co-clustered strongly.

The CDR3 length is 14 residues. Trimming cost V 5 bases and J 7 bases, with 17 bases left between them. cDNA libraries for TCR beta contained unique molecular identifiers. Roughly 500,000 cDNA molecules were obtained per 1 to 10 million input T cells. MiXCR, applied by TCRdb to the PCR reads, yields one record per CDR3 protein. The sample includes approximately 460,000 distinct CDR3 sequences, 45% of them seen just once. The gene calls are TRBV12-3 or TRBV12-4 and TRBJ1-2; D is uncertain. This receptor was taken from a girl aged 10 to 17 with multiple sclerosis. The sequencing input was blood. The CDR3 loop is CASSLPDREAGYTF. Here the CDR3 DNA reads TGTGCCAGCAGTCTCCCAGATAGGGAGGCTGGCTACACCTTC.